This TCR beta chain is drawn from a study of identical twins. TCRdb re-analysed the 5' RACE reads in MiXCR, keeping a single row per CDR3 protein. The sample contains hundreds of thousands of distinct CDR3 sequences, over 8.5% of which appear only once. In addition, the sample was reused for a study of yellow fever vaccine responses in identical twins.

The receptor comes from a woman between 18 and 30 years old in good health. Specimen: PBMCs.

CDR3 sequence: CATSPLSEGGTGANVLTF. Written as DNA, the CDR3 is TGTGCCACCAGCCCCCTCAGCGAGGGTGGGACTGGGGCCAACGTCCTGACTTTC. The chain recombines TRBV15 with TRBJ2-6; a weak D match, TRBD2 (5 bases). The CDR3 sequence is 18 residues long. Germline CDR1 reads LNHNV; CDR2 reads YYDKDF (reference sequence). The V end lost 5 bases, the J end lost 2 bases, and 19 bases lay between the germline ends.